The source of this T cell receptor beta chain is a study of beta chain features in type 1 diabetes. The whole isolated RNA underwent reverse transcription, so sequencing captured expressed TCRB transcripts. Repertoires were generated with immunoSEQ multiplex PCR, while TCRdb's copy carries only in-frame clones and drops some. The sample shows around 320,000 clones, 13% to 15% of them seen only once. Study observations and caveats: Shortening that was moderate but significant affected the TCRB CDR3s of Type 1 diabetes patients in all four CD4+ subsets. In these data, an HLA type influence on TCRB rearrangement remained unresolved.

This clone has only a few counts. The antigen remains unidentified. Trimming took 2 bases from V and 5 from J; bases not matched to a gene: 4. CDR3 length: 15 amino acids. The germline V gene encodes CDR1 SEHNR and CDR2 FQNEAQ (reference sequence). Sorting gave populations that all exceeded 98% purity. This TCR was sampled from a man aged 25-45 years in good health. The chain is built from TRBV7-9 and TRBJ2-2; 8 nucleotides line up with TRBD2. The sample comprised central memory CD4+ T cells from blood. CDR3 region: CASSLRAGGTGELFF. CDR3 nucleotide sequence: TGTGCCAGCAGCTTAAGGGCGGGAGGTACCGGGGAGCTGTTTTTT.